Presented here are 9 T cell receptor beta chains from one specimen sequenced in a study of regulatory T cells in long-lasting Graves disease (dated by TCRdb to about 2021). The time point label corresponds to: newly diagnosed GD, antithyroid drugs for less than 3 months. For both TCR sequencing and RNA sequencing, RNA was extracted from PBMCs in TRIzol. Library construction relied on multiplex PCR. Sequencing instrument: Illumina HiSeq 4000. TCR beta libraries were built with iRepertoire HTBI primers and Arm-PCR amplification of CDR3 regions. TCRdb passed the public sequencing reads through fastp at Q25 and MiXCR, retaining productive beta sequences. CDR3 protein sequences are deduplicated, and each keeps its most common genes and DNA. The sample table contains roughly 500,000 distinct CDR3 sequences; only one count was recorded for approximately 13% of them. About 10% of the sample is taken by the ten largest.

The sample was also reused in another study, on T cells in Graves' hyperthyroidism and ophthalmopathy.

The sequencing used peripheral blood mononuclear cells (PBMCs), collected at new diagnosis, from a patient treated with antithyroid drugs. The origin of the receptors is a man under 40 with Graves disease. Donor details come from another sample of the same person, matched by shared clones.

This clonotype was seen repeatedly, ten times or more. The V gene is TRBV7-9, the J gene TRBJ2-5, with TRBD2 identical over 9 bases. This CDR3 is built from 14 residues. V lost 0 bases and J lost 5; bases outside the gene matches: 1. Per germline, CDR1 SEHNR and CDR2 FQNEAQ (reference sequence). The CDR3 nucleotides are TGTGCCAGCAGCTTAGCGAGCGGGAGGGAGACCCAGTACTTC. Translated: CASSLASGRETQYF.

This clonotype has at least ten counts. The chain employs TRBV20-1 and TRBJ2-2; TRBD1 agrees at 8 bases. The CDR3 length is 15 residues. Germline V lookup: CDR1 DFQATT, CDR2 SNEGSKA (reference sequence). With 1 base clipped from V and 5 bases from J, the junction kept 6 bases outside the gene matches. CDR3: CSARGGRGRTGELFF. The CDR3 DNA is TGCAGTGCTAGAGGGGGCAGGGGGCGAACCGGGGAGCTGTTTTTT.

As regards this clonotype: Since a much larger clone is just one base distant, this may be a read error. No conserved phenylalanine or tryptophan is present at the end of the CDR3, so a read error is the likely explanation. CDR3 DNA sequence: TGCGCCAGCAGCTTGATGGGACAGAGCACAGATACGCAGTATCTT. Translation: CASSLMGQSTDTQYL. V gene TRBV5-1 combines with J gene TRBJ2-3; 7 positions agree with TRBD1. Losses at the gene ends were 1 base for V and 0 bases for J; bases not matched to a gene: 2. This CDR3 is 15 amino acids long. Germline V lookup: CDR1 SGHRS, CDR2 YFSETQ.

This clonotype was picked up many times. CDR3: CASRLQDTEAFF. The CDR3 DNA follows: TGTGCCAGCAGACTTCAGGACACTGAAGCTTTCTTT. This chain uses TRBV2 with TRBJ1-1, with unresolved D. CDR1 is SNHLY, CDR2 FYNNEI, per germline. V shed 6 bases and J shed 3 bases, with 8 bases lying between them. CDR3 length: 12 residues.

Of note for this clonotype: Since a much larger clone is just one base distant, this may be a read error. The J gene is TRBJ1-5, the V gene TRBV12-3 or TRBV12-4, with 8 bases lining up with TRBD1. The CDR3 length is 16 residues. V dropped 7 bases and J dropped 6; count of bases not matched to a gene: 14. The chain's CDR3 is CASTWRLDRGGQPQHF. DNA for the CDR3: TGTGCCAGCACCTGGCGACTCGACAGGGGAGGTCAGCCCCAGCATTTT.

This clonotype was counted only a few times. This chain joins TRBV18 and TRBJ2-7; the D gene is possibly TRBD2 (5 bases). The V gene lost 6 bases and the J gene lost 0 bases, with 15 bases spanning the gap. The CDR3 is 15 amino acids. CDR1 and CDR2 (germline): KGHSH, LQKENI. The DNA for the CDR3 is TGTGCCAGCTCGCCCGTCGGGGATAGCTCCTACGAGCAGTACTTC. Translation gives CASSPVGDSSYEQYF.

At least ten counts were recorded for this clonotype. The chain is built from TRBV20-1 and TRBJ2-5; possible D gene TRBD2, 5 bases. Trimming cost V 5 bases and J 9 bases, with 19 bases left between them. The CDR3 covers 13 residues. The V gene's germline CDR1 is DFQATT and CDR2 SNEGSKA (reference sequence). The CDR3 loop is CSAHRGLERAQYF. DNA for the CDR3: TGCAGTGCTCATAGAGGGCTAGAACGGGCCCAGTACTTC.

On this clonotype itself: A read error is possible here, since a much larger clone lies one base away. The V gene is TRBV15, the J gene TRBJ1-1; 8 bases align to TRBD1. Germline CDR1 LNHNV, CDR2 YYDKDF (reference sequence). The CDR3 covers 15 residues. Germline trimming cut 5 bases from V and 3 bases from J; bases unmatched to any gene: 8. The CDR3 nucleotides read TGTGCCACCAGCTCTGGGACAGGAGAGGACACTGAAGCTTTCTTT. This codes for CATSSGTGEDTEAFF.

This clonotype has at least ten counts. The chain is built from TRBV7-2 and TRBJ2-3; 7 bases line up with TRBD2. This CDR3 region has 14 residues. Looked up from germline, CDR1 is SGHTA and CDR2 is FQGNSA. V shed 5 bases and J 3 bases; nucleotides not matched to a gene: 5. Here the CDR3 DNA reads TGTGCCAGCAGCGAGAGTAGCGGGACAGATACGCAGTATTTT. Amino acid sequence: CASSESSGTDTQYF.